These 17 T cell receptor beta chains share one sample of origin, sequenced in a study of blood T cell repertoires in COVID-19. The data were produced by immunoSEQ multiplex PCR, yet TCRdb's version contains in-frame clones alone and is incomplete. The sample lists about 33,000 clones, around nine tenths occurring once. The sequenced sample consisted of peripheral blood. Every receptor here comes from a man in his sixties or seventies with acute or convalescent COVID-19.

This clone was seen a handful of times. The genes are TRBV29-1 and TRBJ2-7; 14 nucleotides line up with TRBD2. The V and J ends lost 4 bases and 4 bases, in that order; junction bases with no gene match: 0. Germline V gives CDR1 SQVTM, CDR2 ANQGSEA. The CDR3 loop spans 13 amino acids. The CDR3 coding sequence is TGCAGCGTTGGGACTAGCGGGAGGTACGAGCAGTACTTC. It is translated as CSVGTSGRYEQYF.

This clone was detected a few times. The chain recombines TRBV7-2 with TRBJ1-1; D perhaps matches TRBD1 (6 bases). Germline loops: CDR1 SGHTA, CDR2 FQGNSA. The CDR3 runs to 14 residues. The V end was cut by 1 base, the J end by 0 bases, with 6 bases between. This CDR3 reads CASSLGQVNTEAFF. The CDR3 DNA sequence: TGTGCCAGCAGCTTAGGACAGGTGAACACTGAAGCTTTCTTT.

The chain combines TRBV6-1 with TRBJ1-5; 8 nucleotides agree with TRBD1. V lost 4 bases and J lost 7; bases outside the gene matches: 12. The germline V gene encodes CDR1 MNHNS and CDR2 SASEGT. The CDR3 totals 16 residues. The CDR3 region has the DNA TGTGCCAGCAGTGGACCCCCCGTGACAGGGGAACAGCCCCAGCATTTT. Translated, it gives CASSGPPVTGEQPQHF.

This chain uses TRBV18 with TRBJ2-1, with D possibly being TRBD2 (6 bases). Germline V gene lookup returns CDR1 KGHSH and CDR2 LQKENI. This CDR3 has 16 amino acids. V lost 5 bases to trimming and J lost 4 bases, with 18 bases between them. In DNA form, the CDR3 reads TGTGCCAGCTCAACCGAGCGGGCCGAAACGTACAATGAGCAGTTCTTC. Residues: CASSTERAETYNEQFF. Filled out from reference TRBV18 and TRBJ2-1, the complete variable domain reads NAGVMQNPRHLVRRRGQEARLRCSPMKGHSHVYWYRQLPEEGLKFMVYLQKENIIDESGMPKERFSAEFPKEGPSILRIQQVVRGDSAAYFCASSTERAETYNEQFFGPGTRLTVL.

This rearrangement joins TRBV4-3 to TRBJ2-7; TRBD2 matches at 12 bases. Germline lookup yields CDR1 LGHNA and CDR2 YSLEER. CDR3 length equals 19 residues. Trimming took 0 bases from V and 6 from J; bases not matched to a gene: 15. CDR3 in DNA: TGCGCCAGCAGCCAAGACGGGTCCGTGCTAGCGGGAGGGCTCCCCGAGCAGTACTTC. It translates to CASSQDGSVLAGGLPEQYF.

This clone was seen only once. The chain has TRBV19 and TRBJ2-1, with D unclear. Germline CDR1 is LNHDA and CDR2 is SQIVND (reference sequence). V dropped 1 base and J dropped 7 bases, with 5 bases sitting between them. This CDR3 contains 12 residues. CDR3 bases: TGTGCCAGTAGTATAGGGAGAAATGAGCAGTTCTTC. This codes for CASSIGRNEQFF.

This chain joins TRBV9 and TRBJ1-5, with 7 bases matching TRBD1. The CDR3 runs 14 residues. Germline V gene sequence: CDR1 SGDLS, CDR2 YYNGEE. Trimming at V came to 3 bases and at J to 5 bases, leaving 5 bases not matched to a gene. In nucleotides, the CDR3 is TGTGCCAGCAGCGGGGACAGTCGGTATCAGCCCCAGCATTTT. Amino acid sequence: CASSGDSRYQPQHF.

The chain has TRBV29-1 and TRBJ1-2, with D possibly TRBD1 on 6 matching bases. Trimming cost V 3 bases and J 6 bases, with 11 bases left between them. CDR3 length: 12 residues. CDR1 is SQVTM and CDR2 is ANQGSEA in the germline V gene. The CDR3 sequence: CSVEKGDHGYTF. CDR3 coding DNA: TGCAGCGTTGAGAAGGGGGACCATGGCTACACCTTC.

This clone was observed a single time. The J gene is TRBJ1-5, the V gene TRBV28; 9 bases fit TRBD1. Germline V gives CDR1 MDHEN, CDR2 SYDVKM. V shed 6 bases and J 3 bases; nucleotides not matched to a gene: 3. The CDR3 is 14 amino acids. CDR3 region: CASRGQGLNQPQHF. Written as DNA, the CDR3 is TGTGCCAGCAGGGGACAGGGCCTCAATCAGCCCCAGCATTTT.

This clone was picked up a small number of times. The CDR3 here is CASSESGKRGDEQFF. Written as DNA, the CDR3 is TGTGCCAGCAGTGAAAGCGGGAAAAGGGGGGATGAGCAGTTCTTC. The chain employs TRBV6-1 and TRBJ2-1; D is perhaps TRBD2 (7 bases). CDR3 size: 15 residues. With 2 bases removed from V and 8 bases from J, the gap between germline ends came to 16 bases. Germline CDR1 is MNHNS and CDR2 is SASEGT.

This chain joins TRBV7-9 and TRBJ1-2; D is possibly TRBD1 (6 bases). There are 14 residues in the CDR3. Germline CDR1 SEHNR, CDR2 FQNEAQ (reference sequence). V was shortened by 6 bases and J by 1 base, with 12 bases between the two germline ends. The DNA of the CDR3 is TGTGCCAGCAGTCAAGGACAGCATAACTATGGCTACACCTTC. Protein: CASSQGQHNYGYTF. The entire variable domain, with the rest obtained from reference TRBV7-9 and TRBJ1-2, is as follows: DTGVSQNPRHKITKRGQNVTFRCDPISEHNRLYWYRQTLGQGPEFLTYFQNEAQLEKSRLLSDRFSAERPKGSFSTLEIQRTEQGDSAMYLCASSQGQHNYGYTFGSGTRLTVV.

The chain carries TRBV5-1 and TRBJ2-7; TRBD1 agrees at 8 bases. Trimming took 1 base from V and 3 from J; bases not matched to a gene: 15. From germline, CDR1 is SGHRS and CDR2 YFSETQ. CDR3 length equals 18 residues. Here the CDR3 DNA reads TGCGCCAGCAGCTTGAGGTCCCCCGGACAGGGAGTGAGCTACGAGCAGTACTTC. Amino acids: CASSLRSPGQGVSYEQYF.

This clone has just a few counts. The V gene is TRBV21-1, the J gene TRBJ1-1; TRBD1 is the table's D call and was not checked against the DNA. TRBV21-1 is assigned pseudogene status. The CDR3 length is 16 residues. CDR3: CASPKTGAGGNTEAFF. In DNA form, the CDR3 reads TGTGCCAGCCCCAAAACCGGGGCAGGGGGGAACACTGAAGCTTTCTTT.

The CDR3 reads CASSHWRQGGTQYF. DNA of the CDR3: TGTGCCAGCAGCCATTGGAGACAGGGGGGGACCCAGTACTTC. The genes are TRBV3-1 (or the pseudogene TRBV3-2) and TRBJ2-5; 9 bases align to TRBD1. The length of the CDR3 is 14 residues. From germline, CDR1 is LGHDT and CDR2 YNNKEL (reference sequence). With 3 bases clipped from V and 7 bases from J, the junction kept 6 bases outside the gene matches.

The chain combines TRBV29-1 with TRBJ2-7, with 11 bases lining up with TRBD2. The V and J ends lost 4 bases and 6 bases, in that order; junction bases with no gene match: 8. Germline CDR1 SQVTM, CDR2 ANQGSEA. This CDR3 is built from 14 residues. In nucleotides, the CDR3 is TGCAGCGTTGGATTAGCGGGAGGGCCTGGCGAGCAGTACTTC. Translated: CSVGLAGGPGEQYF.

V gene TRBV5-8 combines with J gene TRBJ1-4; no reliable D call. The V gene lost 4 bases and the J gene lost 5 bases, with 15 bases spanning the gap. The CDR3 runs 15 residues. The V gene's germline CDR1 is SGHTS and CDR2 YDEGEE. CDR3 residues: CASSRGESGNEKLFF. CDR3 coding DNA: TGTGCCAGCAGCCGCGGCGAAAGCGGGAATGAAAAACTGTTTTTT.

V usage is TRBV5-1 and J usage is TRBJ1-2, with D possibly matching TRBD1 (6 bases). Germline V gene data show CDR1 as SGHRS and CDR2 as YFSETQ. CDR3 length equals 14 residues. V lost 4 bases to trimming and J lost 2 bases, with 12 bases between them. CDR3 coding DNA: TGCGCCAGCAGCCGTCCAACAGGGAACTATGGCTACACCTTC. It encodes CASSRPTGNYGYTF.